This T cell receptor (beta chain) was documented in a study of cytomegalovirus exposure and HLA in healthy donors. This PCR relied on a set of 60 Vbeta primers and 13 Jbeta primers. Libraries were prepared by immunoSEQ multiplex PCR; TCRdb keeps only in-frame clonotypes and omits some of them. The data hold 150,000 to 160,000 clones, with around 79% observed a single time. Of note for this clone: As yet, its antigen is unknown.

Whole-study findings and limits: Because they were indistinguishable, some V segments, including TRBV6-2 and TRBV6-3, were excluded.

The CDR3 totals 13 residues. Trimming took off 5 bases at V and 9 bases at J, with 14 bases between the two ends. Germline CDR1 and CDR2: MNHEY and SVGAGI. Sample: PBMCs. The chain joins TRBV6-5 to TRBJ2-1; D possibly corresponds to TRBD2 (6 bases). This TCR came from a man younger than 40 in good health and CMV-seropositive. As DNA, the CDR3 is TGTGCCAGCAGTCGCGCGGGACGCAGTGAGCAGTTCTTC. Translated: CASSRAGRSEQFF.